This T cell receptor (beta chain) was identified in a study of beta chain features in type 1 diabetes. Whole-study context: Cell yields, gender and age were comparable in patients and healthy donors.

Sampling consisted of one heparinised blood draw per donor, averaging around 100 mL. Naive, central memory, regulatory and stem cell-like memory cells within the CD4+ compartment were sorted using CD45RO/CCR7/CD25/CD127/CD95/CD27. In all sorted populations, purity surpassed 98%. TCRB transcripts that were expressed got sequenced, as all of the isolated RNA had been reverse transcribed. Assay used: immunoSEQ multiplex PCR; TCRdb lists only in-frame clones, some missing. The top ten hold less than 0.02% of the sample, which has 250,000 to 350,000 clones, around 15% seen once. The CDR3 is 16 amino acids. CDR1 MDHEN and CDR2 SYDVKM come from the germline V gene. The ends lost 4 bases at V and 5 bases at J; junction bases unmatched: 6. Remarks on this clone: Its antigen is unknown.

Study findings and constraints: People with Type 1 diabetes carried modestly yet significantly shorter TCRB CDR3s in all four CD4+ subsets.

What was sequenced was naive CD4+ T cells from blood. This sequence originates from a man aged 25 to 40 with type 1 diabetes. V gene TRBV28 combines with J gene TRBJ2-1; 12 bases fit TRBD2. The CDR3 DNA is TGTGCCAGCAGTTCATCCCGGACTAGCGGGAACAATGAGCAGTTCTTC. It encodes CASSSSRTSGNNEQFF.